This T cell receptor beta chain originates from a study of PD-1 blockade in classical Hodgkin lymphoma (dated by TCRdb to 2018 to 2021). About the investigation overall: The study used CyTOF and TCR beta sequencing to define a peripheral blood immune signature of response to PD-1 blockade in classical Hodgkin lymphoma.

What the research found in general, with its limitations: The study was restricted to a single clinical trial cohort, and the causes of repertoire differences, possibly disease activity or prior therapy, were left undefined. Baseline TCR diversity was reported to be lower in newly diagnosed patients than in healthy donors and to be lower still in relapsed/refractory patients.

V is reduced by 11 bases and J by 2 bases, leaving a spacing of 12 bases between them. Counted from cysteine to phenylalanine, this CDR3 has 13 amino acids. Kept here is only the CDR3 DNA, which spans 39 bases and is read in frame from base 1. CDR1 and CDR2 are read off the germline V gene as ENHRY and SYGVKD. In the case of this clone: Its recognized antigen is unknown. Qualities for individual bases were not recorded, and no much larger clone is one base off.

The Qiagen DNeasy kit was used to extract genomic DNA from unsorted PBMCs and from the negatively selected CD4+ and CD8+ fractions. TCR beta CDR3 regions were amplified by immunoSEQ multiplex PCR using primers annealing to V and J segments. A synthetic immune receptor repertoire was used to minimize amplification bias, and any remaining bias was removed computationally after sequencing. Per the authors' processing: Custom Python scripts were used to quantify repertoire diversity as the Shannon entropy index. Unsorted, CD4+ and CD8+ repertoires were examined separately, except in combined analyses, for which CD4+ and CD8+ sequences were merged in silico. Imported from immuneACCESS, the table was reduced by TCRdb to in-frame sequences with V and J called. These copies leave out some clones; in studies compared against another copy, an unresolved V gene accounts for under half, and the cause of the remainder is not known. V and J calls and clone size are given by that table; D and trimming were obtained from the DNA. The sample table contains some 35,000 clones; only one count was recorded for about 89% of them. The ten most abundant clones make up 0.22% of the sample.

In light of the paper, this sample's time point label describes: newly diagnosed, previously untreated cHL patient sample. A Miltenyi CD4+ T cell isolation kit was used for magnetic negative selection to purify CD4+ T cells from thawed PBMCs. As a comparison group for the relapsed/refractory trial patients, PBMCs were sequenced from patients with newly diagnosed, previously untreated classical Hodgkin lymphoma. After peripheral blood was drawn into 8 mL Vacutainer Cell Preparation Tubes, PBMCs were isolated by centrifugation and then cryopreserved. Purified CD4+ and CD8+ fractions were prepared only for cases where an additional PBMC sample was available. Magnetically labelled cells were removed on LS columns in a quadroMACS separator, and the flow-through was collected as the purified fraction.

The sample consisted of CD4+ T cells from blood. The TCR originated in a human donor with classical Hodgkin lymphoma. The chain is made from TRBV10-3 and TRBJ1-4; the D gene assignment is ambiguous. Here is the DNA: TGTGCCGCCGGGTCGGTGACTAATGAAAAACTGTTTTTT. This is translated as CAAGSVTNEKLFF.